Shown below are 23 T cell receptor beta chains from a single sample sequenced in a study of blood T cells in healthy people across ages. Using a J-beta primer mix together with a sample-barcoded 5' primer, a second PCR was run for about 6 to 12 cycles. TCRdb reanalysed the 5' RACE reads using MiXCR and keeps one entry per CDR3 protein. The sample consists of about a million distinct CDR3 sequences, just over 50% of them appearing once. Sequencing used blood. Receptor source: an older woman in good health.

The chain joins TRBV27 to TRBJ2-1; 7 nucleotides agree with TRBD2. Germline CDR1 is MNHEY and CDR2 is SMNVEV (reference sequence). This CDR3 is built from 13 residues. The V segment lost 8 bases and the J segment 7 bases; nucleotides outside the gene matches: 8. CDR3 bases: TGTGCCAGCTCCCATCCGGGAGGTAATGAGCAGTTCTTC. Translated: CASSHPGGNEQFF.

The rearrangement links TRBV27 to TRBJ2-1, with 8 bases identical to TRBD2. CDR3 length equals 14 residues. The J segment lost 9 bases and the V segment lost 8 bases, leaving 12 bases of the junction unmatched. Germline CDR1 MNHEY, CDR2 SMNVEV (reference sequence). The CDR3 bases are TGTGCCAGCCTGGTAAGCGGGAGTGTTGGTGAGCAGTTCTTC. Protein sequence: CASLVSGSVGEQFF.

V is TRBV20-1 and J is TRBJ1-1; 8 bases match TRBD1. This CDR3 has 14 amino acids. Trimming removed 4 bases from V and 4 bases from J; junction bases left unmatched: 8. Germline loops: CDR1 DFQATT, CDR2 SNEGSKA (reference sequence). The DNA of the CDR3 is TGCAGTGCTATGAGACAGGGGAGGGGCACTGAAGCTTTCTTT. Translation: CSAMRQGRGTEAFF.

This clonotype was seen only a few times. In DNA form, the CDR3 reads TGTGCCAGCCTTGGCCCATACAATGAGCAGTACTTC. Its protein product is CASLGPYNEQYF. The chain employs TRBV13 and TRBJ2-1; the D is unclear. The closer fit of TRBJ2-7 to the DNA end suggests the J call may be wrong. Germline V gives CDR1 PRHDT, CDR2 FYEKMQ (reference sequence). CDR3 size: 12 residues.

The CDR3 bases are TGCAGTGCCCGTCCGGGCGGGAGCAATGAGCAGTTCTTC. Residues: CSARPGGSNEQFF. This chain links TRBV20-1 with TRBJ2-1; 7 positions match TRBD2. Trimming at V came to 6 bases and at J to 6 bases, leaving 8 bases not matched to a gene. The CDR3 contains 13 residues. Germline loops: CDR1 DFQATT, CDR2 SNEGSKA (reference sequence).

The V and J genes are TRBV28 and TRBJ2-7; TRBD2 aligns across 8 bases. Germline V gene lookup returns CDR1 MDHEN and CDR2 SYDVKM. Trimming cost V 3 bases and J 0 bases; bases outside gene matches: 7. The CDR3 contains 16 residues. DNA for the CDR3: TGTGCCAGCAGTTTGAACATAGCGGGACACTCCTACGAGCAGTACTTC. This encodes CASSLNIAGHSYEQYF. Combining the CDR3 with reference TRBV28 and TRBJ2-7 gives the whole variable domain DVKVTQSSRYLVKRTGEKVFLECVQDMDHENMFWYRQDPGLGLRLIYFSYDVKMKEKGDIPEGYSVSREKKERFSLILESASTNQTSMYLCASSLNIAGHSYEQYFGPGTRLTVT.

The chain carries TRBV11-2 and TRBJ2-5, with D possibly matching TRBD1 (6 bases). The better agreement between TRBJ2-7 and the DNA end casts doubt on the J call. The CDR3 is made up of 14 amino acids. Per germline, CDR1 SGHAT and CDR2 FQNNGV. Written as DNA, the CDR3 is TGTGCCAGCAGCTTAGATAAGGGGGTGGACGAGCAGTACTTC. Translating gives CASSLDKGVDEQYF.

The chain joins TRBV6-1 to TRBJ2-7; D ambiguous. Per germline, CDR1 MNHNS and CDR2 SASEGT. The CDR3 totals 12 residues. The CDR3 protein is CATKAHSYEQYF. Written as DNA, the CDR3 is TGTGCGACCAAGGCCCACTCCTACGAGCAGTACTTC.

The chain is built from TRBV6-1 and TRBJ2-1; D tentatively reads TRBD1 or TRBD2 (5 bases each). The DNA end is more similar to TRBJ2-7, so the J call may be wrong. CDR3 length: 17 residues. From germline, CDR1 is MNHNS and CDR2 SASEGT. The CDR3 loop is CASNEAWGWGFYNEQYF. CDR3 sequence (DNA): TGTGCCAGCAACGAGGCCTGGGGGTGGGGGTTTTACAATGAGCAGTACTTC.

In this sample, this clonotype turned up a few times. The V gene is TRBV6-6, the J gene TRBJ2-3; weak D call: TRBD2 (5 bases). The germline CDR1 and CDR2 sequences are MNHNY and SVGAGI (reference sequence). Trimming took off 5 bases at V and 2 bases at J, with 11 bases between the two ends. The CDR3 sequence is 14 residues long. CDR3 in DNA: TGTGCCAGCAGTAACAGCGGTTCCACAGATACGCAGTATTTT. Translation: CASSNSGSTDTQYF.

V is TRBV11-2 and J is TRBJ2-7; D ambiguous. This CDR3 contains 16 residues. CDR1 and CDR2 from the germline V gene are SGHAT and FQNNGV. Trimming pared 4 bases from V and 3 bases from J, leaving 19 bases between. CDR3 in DNA: TGTGCCAGCAGCTCCCGACATCTAATGGGGATCTACGAGCAGTACTTC. This sequence encodes CASSSRHLMGIYEQYF.

This clonotype was detected only once. At one end, the junction sequence differs from germline, possibly due to a read error. The genes are TRBV7-2 and TRBJ2-7, with 16 positions matching TRBD2. This CDR3 has 17 amino acids. The germline gives CDR1 SGHTA, CDR2 FQGNSA. CDR3 sequence: CAGSLGGTSGRAWEQYF. In nucleotides, the CDR3 is TGTGCCGGCAGCTTAGGGGGGACTAGCGGGAGGGCCTGGGAGCAGTACTTC.

This clonotype occurred once. This chain joins TRBV6-1 and TRBJ2-1; D is unclear. The CDR3 is 14 amino acids. V was shortened by 6 bases and J by 8 bases, with 17 bases between the two germline ends. Germline loops: CDR1 MNHNS, CDR2 SASEGT. The CDR3 nucleotides read TGTGCCAGCAGGACTGGTGGTGGCCTTGATGAGCAGTTCTTC. It yields the protein CASRTGGGLDEQFF.

This clonotype was counted between two and nine times. CDR3 loop: CASSPDYGSGANVLTF. CDR3 sequence (DNA): TGTGCCAGCAGCCCCGATTACGGCTCTGGGGCCAACGTCCTGACTTTC. The V gene is TRBV7-2, the J gene TRBJ2-6; D is ambiguous. The V gene's germline CDR1 is SGHTA and CDR2 FQGNSA. The CDR3 extends over 16 amino acids. V was pared by 5 bases and J by 0 bases, with 11 bases between.

At least ten counts were recorded for this clonotype. The rearrangement links TRBV16 to TRBJ2-7; TRBD1 or TRBD2 may be the D gene (5 bases each). The CDR3 extends over 14 amino acids. The germline V and J ends were trimmed by 4 bases and 6 bases, with 16 bases remaining between them. Germline V CDR1 and CDR2: KGHSY, FQNENV. The CDR3 loop reads CASSPIEGPREQYF. The CDR3 DNA reads TGTGCCAGCAGCCCCATTGAGGGGCCTCGCGAGCAGTACTTC.

The chain couples TRBV18 to TRBJ2-7, with TRBD2 as a possible D gene (6 bases). The J call could be wrong; TRBJ2-5 is a better fit for the DNA end. In germline, CDR1 is KGHSH, CDR2 LQKENI. The CDR3 runs to 17 residues. The CDR3 here is CASSPPIGGNQKKTQYF. CDR3 coding DNA: TGTGCCAGCTCACCACCGATAGGCGGGAACCAGAAGAAGACCCAGTACTTC.

This clonotype was counted ten times or more. A much larger clone sits a single nucleotide away, making a read error possible. The chain is built from TRBV29-1 and TRBJ1-4; D remains unclear. CDR1 is SQVTM, CDR2 ANQGSEA, per germline. V was pared by 7 bases and J by 5 bases, with 8 bases between. This CDR3 has 11 residues. CDR3 bases: TGCAGCGGTGAGGAGAATGAAAAACTGTTTTTT. Translating gives CSGEENEKLFF.

The J gene is TRBJ2-7, the V gene TRBV5-1; 7 nucleotides agree with TRBD1. The germline gives CDR1 SGHRS, CDR2 YFSETQ. Germline trimming cut 3 bases from V and 1 base from J; bases unmatched to any gene: 7. The CDR3 runs 15 residues. The DNA for the CDR3 is TGCGCCAGCAGCTGGGGGACAGTCGCATCCTACGAGCAGTACTTC. Residues: CASSWGTVASYEQYF.

This clonotype was picked up a small number of times. J is TRBJ2-7 and V is TRBV10-3; 7 bases are a match to TRBD1. Losses at the gene ends were 4 bases for V and 5 bases for J; bases not matched to a gene: 2. The CDR3 is 12 residues long. Germline V gives CDR1 ENHRY, CDR2 SYGVKD. CDR3 nucleotides: TGTGCCATCAGTGGGACAGGAAACGAGCAGTACTTC. It specifies CAISGTGNEQYF.

This clonotype has only a few counts. J is TRBJ2-7 and V is TRBV6-2 or TRBV6-3; TRBD2 matches at 10 bases. J lost 1 base, V lost 7 bases, and 7 bases had no gene match. CDR3 length: 15 residues. Germline V gives CDR1 MNHEY, CDR2 SVGEGT. CDR3 amino acids: CASTGLAVISYEQYF. CDR3 bases: TGTGCCAGCACTGGACTAGCGGTAATTTCCTACGAGCAGTACTTC.

This clonotype occurred a few times. This chain links TRBV9 with TRBJ2-7, with 7 bases matching TRBD2. Germline V CDR1 and CDR2: SGDLS, YYNGEE. J gave up 0 bases and V 0 bases, and 3 bases lay outside the gene matches. CDR3 length equals 15 residues. CDR3: CASSVGRETSYEQYF. The CDR3, as DNA: TGTGCCAGCAGCGTAGGGCGGGAGACCTCCTACGAGCAGTACTTC.

The chain uses TRBV29-1 and TRBJ2-5, with 9 bases matching TRBD1. Near its end, the DNA agrees better with TRBJ2-7, so the J call may be wrong. CDR1 and CDR2 from the germline V gene are SQVTM and ANQGSEA. This CDR3 contains 12 residues. CDR3 sequence: CSVRQGGYEQYF. The CDR3 DNA sequence: TGCAGCGTCAGACAGGGGGGCTACGAGCAGTACTTC.

The sample holds a few counts of this clonotype. The chain has TRBV12-3 or TRBV12-4 and TRBJ2-5; D call uncertain. The J call is in doubt because the DNA end fits TRBJ2-7 better. The CDR3 runs 13 residues. The CDR3 protein is CASSLVSSNEQYF. Written as DNA, the CDR3 is TGTGCCAGCAGTTTAGTGAGTTCTAACGAGCAGTACTTC.